This record looks at one T cell receptor beta chain sequence and its context. Per the authors' pipeline: Estimates of nucleated cell counts were drawn from the amplification of reference gene primers. Profiled with immunoSEQ multiplex PCR; TCRdb holds only in-frame clones, not every one. Clonal size and the V and J genes are those of that table, whereas D and trimming came from the DNA. The sample lists around 460,000 clones, around 90% seen once, with about 0.91% in the top ten. Seattle enrolled patients during active infection and tracked them longitudinally. This sample is drawn from a study of blood T cell repertoires in COVID-19. Study as a whole: Sample material is recorded as cDNA or gDNA derived from T cells, B-cell-depleted T cells, or PBMCs.

Germline values: CDR1 MNHEY, CDR2 SMNVEV (reference sequence). V lost 3 bases to trimming and J lost 6 bases, with 15 bases between them. The CDR3 has 15 residues. The clonotype originates from a man aged 18 to 30 with COVID-19, enrolled during active disease. The material sequenced was peripheral blood. The J gene is TRBJ2-1, the V gene TRBV27, with a tentative D call TRBD2 (5 bases). CDR3 region: CASSFSERIVNEQFF. The CDR3 coding sequence is TGTGCCAGCAGTTTTAGCGAACGGATAGTCAATGAGCAGTTCTTC.